This TCR beta chain was sequenced for a study of blood T cell repertoires in COVID-19. For the study at large: The United States, Italy and Spain supplied acute and convalescent COVID-19 samples. T cells, B-cell-depleted T cells, or PBMCs provided the cDNA or gDNA that served as material.

The Seattle site enrolled patients during active infection and followed them longitudinally. Under the authors' procedure: Amplification with reference gene primers provided the estimates of nucleated cell counts. Libraries were prepared by immunoSEQ multiplex PCR; TCRdb keeps only in-frame clonotypes and omits some of them. The DNA gave D and trimming, while V, J and clone size come from that table. Among over 150,000 clones, roughly 84% were seen once, and the ten largest hold about 18%. The CDR3 runs to 14 residues. From germline, CDR1 is GTSNPN and CDR2 SVGIG (reference sequence). Trimming removed 2 bases from V and 9 bases from J, with 17 bases in between.

The sequenced sample was peripheral blood. The sequence came from a man aged 45 to 65 with COVID-19, enrolled during active disease. The J gene is TRBJ1-5, the V gene TRBV30; D gene uncertain. The CDR3 DNA follows: TGTGCCTGGAGTTTAAAGGCGGGGTGGGTGCCCCAGCATTTT. Translated, it gives CAWSLKAGWVPQHF.